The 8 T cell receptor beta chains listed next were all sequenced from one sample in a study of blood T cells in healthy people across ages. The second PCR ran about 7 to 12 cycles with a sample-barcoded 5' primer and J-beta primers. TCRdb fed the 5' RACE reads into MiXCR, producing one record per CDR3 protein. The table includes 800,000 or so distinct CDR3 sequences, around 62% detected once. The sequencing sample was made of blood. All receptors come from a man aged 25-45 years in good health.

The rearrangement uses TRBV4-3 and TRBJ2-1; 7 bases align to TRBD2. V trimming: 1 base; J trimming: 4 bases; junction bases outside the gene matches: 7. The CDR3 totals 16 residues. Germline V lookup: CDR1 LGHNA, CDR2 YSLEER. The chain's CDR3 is CASSQGVAGEYNEQFF. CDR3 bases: TGCGCCAGCAGCCAAGGAGTAGCGGGTGAATACAATGAGCAGTTCTTC.

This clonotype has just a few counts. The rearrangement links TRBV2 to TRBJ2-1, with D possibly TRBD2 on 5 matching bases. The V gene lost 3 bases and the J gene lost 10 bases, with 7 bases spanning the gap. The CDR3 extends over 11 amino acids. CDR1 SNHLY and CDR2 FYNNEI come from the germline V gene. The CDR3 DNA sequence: TGTGCCAGCAGTGATGGGAGAGAGCAGTTCTTC. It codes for CASSDGREQFF.

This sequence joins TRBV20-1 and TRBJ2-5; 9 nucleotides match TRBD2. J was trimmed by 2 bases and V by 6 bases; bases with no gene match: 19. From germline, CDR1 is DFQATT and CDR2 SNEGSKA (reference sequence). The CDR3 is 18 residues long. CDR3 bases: TGCAGTGCCCAGAGGGTGCTAGCGGGGATGTTGGGGCAAGAGACCCAGTACTTC. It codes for CSAQRVLAGMLGQETQYF.

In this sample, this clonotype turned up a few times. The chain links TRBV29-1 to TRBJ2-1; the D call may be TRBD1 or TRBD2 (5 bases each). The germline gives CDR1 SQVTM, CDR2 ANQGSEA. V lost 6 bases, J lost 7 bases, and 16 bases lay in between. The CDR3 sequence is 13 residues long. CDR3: CSVARGVGNEQFF. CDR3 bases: TGCAGCGTGGCTAGAGGGGTGGGGAATGAGCAGTTCTTC.

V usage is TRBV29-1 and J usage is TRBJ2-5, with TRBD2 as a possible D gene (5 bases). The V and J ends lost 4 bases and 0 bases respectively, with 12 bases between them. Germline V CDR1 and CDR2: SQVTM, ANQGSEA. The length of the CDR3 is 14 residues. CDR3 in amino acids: CSVVTRLYQETQYF. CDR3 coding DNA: TGCAGCGTTGTCACTAGATTGTACCAAGAGACCCAGTACTTC.

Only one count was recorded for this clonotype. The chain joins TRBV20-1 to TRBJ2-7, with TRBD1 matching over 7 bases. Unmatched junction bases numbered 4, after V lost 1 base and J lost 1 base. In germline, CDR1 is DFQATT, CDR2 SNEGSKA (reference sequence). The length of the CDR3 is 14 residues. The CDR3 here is CSARGQGWSYEQYF. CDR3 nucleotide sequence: TGCAGTGCTAGAGGACAGGGTTGGTCCTACGAGCAGTACTTC.

As DNA, the CDR3 is TGTGCCATCAGTGAGGTTTGGGTGGCCAGGGACTATGGCTACACCTTC. Encoded protein: CAISEVWVARDYGYTF. This rearrangement joins TRBV10-3 to TRBJ1-2; D might be TRBD1 (5 bases). Germline-derived CDR1 and CDR2 are ENHRY and SYGVKD. Trimming cost V 2 bases and J 3 bases, with 16 bases left between them. The CDR3 contains 16 residues.

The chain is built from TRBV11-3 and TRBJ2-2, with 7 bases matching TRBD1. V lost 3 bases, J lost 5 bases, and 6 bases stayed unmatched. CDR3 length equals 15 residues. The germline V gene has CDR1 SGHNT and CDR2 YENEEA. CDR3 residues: CASSFISGGTGELFF. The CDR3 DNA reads TGTGCCAGCAGCTTCATTTCAGGGGGAACCGGGGAGCTGTTTTTT.